These 10 T cell receptor beta chains came from one sample sequenced in a study of T cells in Graves' hyperthyroidism and ophthalmopathy. RNA transcripts were the template for amplifying TCR beta CDR3 regions. In the first-round RT-PCR of the TCR CDR3, the HTBI primer set was used. MiXCR, applied by TCRdb to the multiplex PCR reads, yields one record per CDR3 protein. Among around 540,000 distinct CDR3 sequences, approximately 16% were seen once, and the ten largest hold about 29%. Material: blood. Receptors were obtained from a woman aged 25 to 39 with Graves' ophthalmopathy.

In this sample, this clonotype turned up many times. The chain is built from TRBV18 and TRBJ2-3; D is ambiguous. The CDR3 has 13 residues. V was trimmed by 2 bases and J by 4 bases, leaving 7 bases between them. CDR1 KGHSH and CDR2 LQKENI come from the germline V gene. The CDR3 region has the DNA TGTGCCAGCTCACCAACGGCTGCAGATACGCAGTATTTT. Translating it yields CASSPTAADTQYF. The full variable domain, its missing parts supplied by reference TRBV18 and TRBJ2-3, is NAGVMQNPRHLVRRRGQEARLRCSPMKGHSHVYWYRQLPEEGLKFMVYLQKENIIDESGMPKERFSAEFPKEGPSILRIQQVVRGDSAAYFCASSPTAADTQYFGPGTRLTVL.

This clonotype was detected a few times. The chain links TRBV29-1 to TRBJ2-5; tentatively, D is TRBD1 (6 bases). Germline V lookup: CDR1 SQVTM, CDR2 ANQGSEA. This CDR3 is built from 14 residues. The V end lost 7 bases, the J end lost 5 bases, and 20 bases lay between the germline ends. CDR3 sequence (DNA): TGCAGCGGGGGGCACAGGGATGACCGGGAGACCCAGTACTTC. This sequence encodes CSGGHRDDRETQYF.

This clonotype was seen repeatedly, ten times or more. The rearrangement joins TRBV2 to TRBJ1-5, with TRBD1 matching over 9 bases. Germline V gene lookup returns CDR1 SNHLY and CDR2 FYNNEI. The CDR3 sequence is 15 residues long. Unmatched junction bases numbered 7, after V lost 6 bases and J lost 4 bases. For the CDR3, the DNA is TGTGCCAGCAGGCAACGGACAGGGGATAATCAGCCCCAGCATTTT. As protein: CASRQRTGDNQPQHF.

This clonotype was picked up many times. The J gene is TRBJ1-4, the V gene TRBV18; 10 positions match TRBD1. The V gene end was trimmed by 4 bases and the J gene end by 2 bases; junction bases not matched to a gene: 4. CDR3 length: 16 amino acids. Germline V gene data show CDR1 as KGHSH and CDR2 as LQKENI. The CDR3 region is CASSRDRGSTNEKLFF. CDR3 nucleotide sequence: TGTGCCAGCTCACGGGACAGGGGTTCGACTAATGAAAAACTGTTTTTT.

This clonotype was picked up many times. The genes are TRBV6-1 and TRBJ1-5; 8 nucleotides match TRBD1. Germline CDR1 and CDR2: MNHNS and SASEGT. This CDR3 spans 16 amino acids. The junction had 7 bases not matched to a gene; V was cut back by 6 bases and J by 0 bases. Written as DNA, the CDR3 is TGTGCCAGCAGCCCTCAGGGGGCGATTAGCAATCAGCCCCAGCATTTT. It codes for CASSPQGAISNQPQHF.

V usage is TRBV15 and J usage is TRBJ1-1, with unresolved D. Trimming stripped 0 bases from V and 1 base from J, with 6 bases between. The germline gives CDR1 LNHNV, CDR2 YYDKDF (reference sequence). This CDR3 has 14 amino acids. CDR3 DNA sequence: TGTGCCACCAGCAGAGATGCGGGGAACACTGAAGCTTTCTTT. It is translated as CATSRDAGNTEAFF.

This clonotype turned up a few times. This rearrangement joins TRBV6-5 to TRBJ2-1; the D gene is possibly TRBD2 (5 bases). The germline V gene has CDR1 MNHEY and CDR2 SVGAGI. The CDR3 covers 15 residues. Trimming stripped 2 bases from V and 0 bases from J, with 8 bases between. The CDR3 DNA reads TGTGCCAGCAGTTACATAGGGAGCTCCTACAATGAGCAGTTCTTC. Translated, it gives CASSYIGSSYNEQFF.

The gene calls are TRBV24-1 and TRBJ2-1; 8 positions match TRBD2. The J segment lost 2 bases and the V segment lost 6 bases, leaving 2 bases of the junction unmatched. From germline, CDR1 is KGHDR and CDR2 SFDVKD. There are 14 residues in the CDR3. The CDR3 reads CATSTGGTYNEQFF. DNA for the CDR3: TGTGCCACCAGTACGGGGGGGACCTACAATGAGCAGTTCTTC.

This clonotype was seen many times. This chain connects TRBV3-1 to TRBJ2-5, with D hard to call. Looked up from germline, CDR1 is LGHDT and CDR2 is YNNKEL (reference sequence). There are 15 residues in the CDR3. V was pared by 4 bases and J by 4 bases, with 16 bases between. CDR3 sequence reads: CASSPFGMVGETQYF. The CDR3 DNA sequence: TGTGCCAGCAGCCCCTTCGGAATGGTCGGAGAGACCCAGTACTTC.

This clonotype came up many times. J is TRBJ1-5 and V is TRBV4-3; D is ambiguous. V shed 0 bases and J shed 4 bases, with 4 bases lying between them. In germline, CDR1 is LGHNA, CDR2 YSLEER. The CDR3 contains 13 residues. DNA of the CDR3: TGCGCCAGCAGCCAAGATCAGAATCAGCCCCAGCATTTT. It yields the protein CASSQDQNQPQHF.